This T cell receptor (beta chain) was obtained from a study of T cell responses to AZD1222 COVID-19 vaccine. Notes on the study in general: Unmutated variant regions are reportedly the target of nearly half of TCRs that are spike-specific. CD4 TCRs associated with vaccination spanned spike, dominating at 160-218 and 743-854. The study sampled repertoires only after the peak T cell response.

Sequencing used immunoSEQ multiplex PCR; TCRdb keeps in-frame clones, though not all of them. The sample lists 110,000 to 150,000 clones, about 90% occurring once. This CDR3 is 19 amino acids long. The ends lost 3 bases at V and 6 bases at J; junction bases unmatched: 20. CDR1 is SGHTA and CDR2 is FQGNSA in the germline V gene. As regards this clone: Its target is not known.

The sample consisted of peripheral blood, taken on day 0 of AZD1222 vaccination. This chain uses TRBV7-2 with TRBJ2-1, with 7 bases identical to TRBD2. This clonotype was obtained from an adult in good health. CDR3 residues: CASSLVLGGSRSRANEQFF. The CDR3 coding sequence is TGTGCCAGCAGCTTGGTCCTTGGCGGGAGTAGGTCTCGGGCCAATGAGCAGTTCTTC.